A selection of T cell receptor beta chains follows, all from one sample in a study of cytomegalovirus exposure and HLA in healthy donors. Only in-frame clones appear in the TCRdb table, and some are missing; sequencing was by immunoSEQ multiplex PCR. Of approximately 300,000 clones in the sample, about nine tenths were seen once. Material: PBMCs. The receptors derive from a woman aged 25 to 45 in good health and CMV-seropositive. CDR3s include the opening cysteine and the closing phenylalanine or tryptophan. A D gene is named only where the DNA matches it firmly. Not every row has a clone size; where given, it reads once, few, many or a size class.

TRBV15	TRBJ1-2	.	TRBD1	TGTGCCACCAGCAAGGGGGCAGGAGGCTACACCTTC	CATSKGAGGYTF
TRBV7-9	TRBJ1-5	.	TRBD1	TGTGCCAGCAGCTTGTCGACAGGGGCCAGCAATCAGCCCCAGCATTTT	CASSLSTGASNQPQHF
TRBV15	TRBJ2-4	.	.	TGTGCCACCAGCAGAGATGCGGCAAAAAACATTCAGTACTTC	CATSRDAAKNIQYF
TRBV15	TRBJ1-2	.	.	TGTGCCACCAGCAGGGGAGAGAAATATGGCTACACCTTC	CATSRGEKYGYTF
TRBV11-2	TRBJ2-7	.	TRBD2	TGTGCCAGCAGCTCGACTAGCGGGACAACCTACGAGCAGTACTTC	CASSSTSGTTYEQYF
TRBV14	TRBJ1-1	few	.	TGTGCAACAAACCAGATACCGAACACTGAAGCTTTCTTT	CATNQIPNTEAFF
TRBV15	TRBJ2-7	.	TRBD2	TGTGCCACCAGCAGGCCGGGACTAGCGACTTCCTACGAGCAGTACTTC	CATSRPGLATSYEQYF
TRBV2	TRBJ1-1	.	TRBD1	TGTGCCAGCACATTTTTTCAGGGGGCGAGGTTGAACACTGAAGCTTTCTTT	CASTFFQGARLNTEAFF
TRBV5-1	TRBJ2-6	.	TRBD1	TGCGCCAGCAGCTTGGGACAGGGGCTCTCTGGGGCCAACGTCCTGACTTTC	CASSLGQGLSGANVLTF
TRBV23-1	TRBJ2-1	once	TRBD1	TGCGCCAGCAGTCCGGGGACAGGAGAGAACAATGAGCAGTTCTTC	CASSPGTGENNEQFF
TRBV5-1	TRBJ2-7	.	TRBD2	TGCGCCAGCAGGCCGCCGGGACTAGCGGGGGCATACGAGCAGTACTTC	CASRPPGLAGAYEQYF
TRBV9	TRBJ1-4	.	.	TGTGCCAGCAGCGTAGACAGGGCCAATGAAAAACTGTTTTTT	CASSVDRANEKLFF
TRBV5-1	TRBJ2-5	.	.	TGCGCCAGCAGCTTGTATTGGAGCGGAGAGACCCAGTACTTC	CASSLYWSGETQYF
TRBV7-3	TRBJ2-1	once	.	TGTGCCAGCAGCTCCCAGAGCGGCAGCTCCTACAATGAGCAGTTCTTC	CASSSQSGSSYNEQFF
TRBV7-8	TRBJ2-3	.	TRBD2	TGTGCCAGCAGCTCCTATCGACTAGCGGGGAAATGGGATACGCAGTATTTT	CASSSYRLAGKWDTQYF
TRBV7-6	TRBJ1-6	.	.	TGTGCCAGCAGCCCAGCGGGGGGCGCCTATAATTCACCCCTCCACTTT	CASSPAGGAYNSPLHF